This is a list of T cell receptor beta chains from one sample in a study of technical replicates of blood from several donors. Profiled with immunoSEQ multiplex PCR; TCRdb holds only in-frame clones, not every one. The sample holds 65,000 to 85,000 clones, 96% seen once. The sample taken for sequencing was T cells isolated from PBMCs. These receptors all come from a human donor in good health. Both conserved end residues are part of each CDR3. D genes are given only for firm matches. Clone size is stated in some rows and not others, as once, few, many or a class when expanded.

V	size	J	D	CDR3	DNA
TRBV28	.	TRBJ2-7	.	CASSFGGSSYEQYF	TGTGCCAGCAGTTTTGGGGGGTCCTCCTACGAGCAGTACTTC
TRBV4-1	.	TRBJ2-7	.	CASSLGLHLVF	TGCGCCAGCAGCCTAGGACTCCATCTAGTATTC
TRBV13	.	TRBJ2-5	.	CASSLGRAETQYF	TGTGCCAGCAGCTTAGGCAGGGCGGAGACCCAGTACTTC
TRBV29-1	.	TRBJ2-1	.	CSVDVRGTNEQFF	TGCAGCGTTGATGTCCGGGGAACCAATGAGCAGTTCTTC
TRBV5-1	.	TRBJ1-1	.	CASSLARGFEAFF	TGCGCCAGCAGCTTGGCACGGGGGTTTGAAGCTTTCTTT
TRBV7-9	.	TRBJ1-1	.	CASSFRNTEAFF	TGTGCCAGCAGTTTCCGGAACACTGAAGCTTTCTTT
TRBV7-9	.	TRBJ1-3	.	CASSLTGSGNTIYF	TGTGCCAGCAGCTTAACAGGGTCTGGAAACACCATATATTTT
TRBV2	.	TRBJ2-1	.	CASSVGGASLNEQFF	TGTGCCAGCAGTGTAGGGGGGGCGTCGTTAAATGAGCAGTTCTTC
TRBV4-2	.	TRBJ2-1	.	CASSRPGLNNEQFF	TGTGCCAGCAGCCGACCAGGACTGAACAATGAGCAGTTCTTC
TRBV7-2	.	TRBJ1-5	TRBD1	CASSLQGSNRPQHF	TGTGCCAGCAGCCTACAGGGGAGCAATCGGCCCCAGCATTTT
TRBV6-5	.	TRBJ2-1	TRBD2	CASKEREGREQFF	TGTGCCAGCAAGGAGCGGGAGGGCCGCGAGCAGTTCTTC
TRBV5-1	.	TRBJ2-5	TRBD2	CASSLKRTSGRGETQYF	TGCGCCAGCAGCTTAAAAAGGACTAGCGGGAGGGGAGAGACCCAGTACTTC
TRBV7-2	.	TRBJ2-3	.	CASSLLVYASTDTQYF	TGTGCCAGCAGCTTATTAGTCTATGCTAGCACAGATACGCAGTATTTT
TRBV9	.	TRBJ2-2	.	CASSVASNANTGELFF	TGTGCCAGCAGCGTAGCTAGCAACGCGAACACCGGGGAGCTGTTTTTT
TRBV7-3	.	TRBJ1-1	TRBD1	CASSSRQGATEAFF	TGTGCCAGCAGCTCAAGACAGGGAGCCACTGAAGCTTTCTTT
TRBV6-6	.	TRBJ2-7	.	CASSYYRFYEQYF	TGTGCCAGCAGTTACTACAGATTCTACGAGCAGTACTTC
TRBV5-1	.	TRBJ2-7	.	CASSLAHGTYEQYF	TGCGCCAGCAGCTTGGCCCACGGGACCTACGAGCAGTACTTC
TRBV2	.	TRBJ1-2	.	CASSGVPGAHYGYTF	TGTGCCAGCAGTGGGGTCCCAGGGGCACACTATGGCTACACCTTC
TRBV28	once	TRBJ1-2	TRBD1	CASSPSTGVYGYTF	TGTGCCAGCAGCCCTTCTACAGGGGTCTATGGCTACACCTTC
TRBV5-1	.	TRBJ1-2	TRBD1	CASSQHRGRDYGYTF	TGCGCCAGCAGCCAACACAGGGGGCGCGACTATGGCTACACCTTC
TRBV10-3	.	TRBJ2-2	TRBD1	CAISESYRGDTGELFF	TGTGCCATCAGTGAGTCCTACAGGGGGGACACCGGGGAGCTGTTTTTT
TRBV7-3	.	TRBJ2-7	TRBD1	CASSLTPTGTGTYEQYF	TGTGCCAGCAGCTTAACCCCAACCGGGACAGGTACCTACGAGCAGTACTTC
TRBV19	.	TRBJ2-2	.	CAAARLVANTGELFF	TGTGCCGCCGCCCGGTTGGTAGCCAACACCGGGGAGCTGTTTTTT
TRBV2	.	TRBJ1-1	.	CASSDRVKEAFF	TGTGCCAGCAGTGACAGGGTGAAGGAAGCTTTCTTT
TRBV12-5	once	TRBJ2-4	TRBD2	CASGAEGSGGMYF	TGTGCTAGTGGGGCCGAGGGTAGCGGGGGGATGTACTTC
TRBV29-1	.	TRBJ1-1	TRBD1	CSAVRTGGPEAFF	TGCAGCGCCGTGAGGACAGGGGGCCCTGAAGCTTTCTTT
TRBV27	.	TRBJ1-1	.	CASTQNPTSSEAFF	TGTGCCAGCACCCAAAATCCAACAAGTTCTGAAGCTTTCTTT
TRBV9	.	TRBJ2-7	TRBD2	CASSVGGSGYIPYEQYF	TGTGCCAGCAGCGTAGGTGGTAGCGGGTACATTCCCTACGAGCAGTACTTC
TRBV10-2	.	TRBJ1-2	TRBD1	CASGPHRDRATYGYTF	TGCGCCAGCGGCCCTCACCGGGACAGGGCGACCTATGGCTACACCTTC